These 21 T cell receptor beta chains were sequenced from one sample in a study of T-cell memory formation after mild COVID-19. TCRdb itself ran the 5' RACE reads through MiXCR, one entry per CDR3 protein. This table holds some 210,000 distinct CDR3 sequences, approximately 10% found once. The sequenced material came from PBMCs or a T cell subset sorted from them (not recorded which). These receptors came from a man aged 18-30 years who had mild COVID-19 (a few samples of this study predate the infection). Cell type and time point are not known.

The chain uses TRBV11-2 and TRBJ2-5, with D unresolved. The CDR3 extends over 15 amino acids. The germline CDR1 and CDR2 sequences are SGHAT and FQNNGV. V gave up 6 bases and J gave up 2 bases, with 16 bases separating them. CDR3 coding DNA: TGTGCCAGCAGTCTACGAACGTCCGATCAAGAGACCCAGTACTTC. Encoded protein: CASSLRTSDQETQYF.

The genes are TRBV12-3 or TRBV12-4 and TRBJ1-1; no firm D call. The CDR3 length is 15 residues. Trimming pared 7 bases from V and 5 bases from J, leaving 20 bases between. Written as DNA, the CDR3 is TGTGCCAGCAACCTACGGACCGCGACGGGGACTGAAGCTTTCTTT. Its translation is CASNLRTATGTEAFF.

This clonotype has ten or more counts. The chain joins TRBV6-5 to TRBJ1-6; weak D call: TRBD1 (6 bases). Trimming left V 3 bases short and J 7 bases short, with 16 bases between. The CDR3 is made up of 16 amino acids. CDR1 and CDR2 (germline): MNHEY, SVGAGI. DNA of the CDR3: TGTGCCAGCAGTTATGTGGGGGGCGGCCCGAATTCACCCCTCCACTTT. Its protein product is CASSYVGGGPNSPLHF.

This chain joins TRBV18 and TRBJ1-5, with D unresolved. CDR3 size: 13 residues. CDR1 and CDR2 from the germline V gene are KGHSH and LQKENI. V was pared by 5 bases and J by 5 bases, with 10 bases between. This chain's CDR3 is CASSSRPDQPQHF. In nucleotides, the CDR3 is TGTGCCAGCTCATCTAGGCCGGATCAGCCCCAGCATTTT. The full variable domain, its missing parts supplied by reference TRBV18 and TRBJ1-5, is NAGVMQNPRHLVRRRGQEARLRCSPMKGHSHVYWYRQLPEEGLKFMVYLQKENIIDESGMPKERFSAEFPKEGPSILRIQQVVRGDSAAYFCASSSRPDQPQHFGDGTRLSIL.

This chain joins TRBV7-2 and TRBJ2-1; TRBD2 aligns across 8 bases. V gave up 5 bases and J gave up 4 bases; unmatched junction bases: 7. The CDR3 consists of 15 residues. The germline gives CDR1 SGHTA, CDR2 FQGNSA. CDR3 coding DNA: TGTGCCAGCAGCATCAGCGGGGGCCTATACAATGAGCAGTTCTTC. Amino acid sequence: CASSISGGLYNEQFF.

This clonotype showed up just a few times. This chain connects TRBV2 to TRBJ1-5, with 8 bases matching TRBD1. This CDR3 region has 15 residues. Germline V CDR1 and CDR2: SNHLY, FYNNEI. V lost 8 bases, J lost 3 bases, and 9 bases stayed unmatched. DNA of the CDR3: TGTGCCAGCGCAAGACAGGGGATTGACAATCAGCCCCAGCATTTT. Amino acid sequence: CASARQGIDNQPQHF.

The chain combines TRBV7-9 with TRBJ1-4; D call uncertain. In germline, CDR1 is SEHNR, CDR2 FQNEAQ (reference sequence). V lost 1 base, J lost 3 bases, and 12 bases lay in between. CDR3 length: 16 residues. The chain's CDR3 is CASSLGADNSNEKLFF. CDR3 DNA sequence: TGTGCCAGCAGCTTAGGAGCTGACAACTCTAATGAAAAACTGTTTTTT.

For the CDR3, the DNA is TGTGCCAGCAGCTTGACCAGGGACTACGAGCAGTACGTC. It is translated as CASSLTRDYEQYV. This rearrangement joins TRBV5-5 to TRBJ2-7, with D possibly matching TRBD1 (5 bases). Trimming removed 1 base from V and 3 bases from J, with 8 bases in between. From germline, CDR1 is SGHKS and CDR2 YYEKEE (reference sequence). The CDR3 loop spans 13 amino acids.

The chain couples TRBV11-2 to TRBJ2-1, with TRBD1 matching 8 bases. The length of the CDR3 is 12 residues. Germline CDR1 and CDR2: SGHAT and FQNNGV. The ends lost 6 bases at V and 9 bases at J; junction bases unmatched: 4. The CDR3 coding sequence is TGTGCCAGCAGGGACAGGGTACCTGAGCAGTTCTTC. This codes for CASRDRVPEQFF.

This clonotype was seen only a few times. This chain joins TRBV6-6 and TRBJ2-5; D remains unclear. Trimming stripped 4 bases from V and 5 bases from J, with 20 bases between. Germline CDR1 MNHNY, CDR2 SVGAGI (reference sequence). CDR3 length: 16 residues. This CDR3 reads CASSFPATLPGETQYF. As DNA, the CDR3 is TGTGCCAGCAGTTTTCCCGCGACCCTGCCCGGGGAGACCCAGTACTTC.

Only a few counts were recorded for this clonotype. V gene TRBV4-1 combines with J gene TRBJ2-7; D gene ambiguous. The CDR3 is 16 amino acids. Germline loops: CDR1 MGHRA, CDR2 YSYEKL. Trimming removed 2 bases at V and 0 bases at J, with 14 bases between. The DNA of the CDR3 is TGCGCCAGCAGCCAATGGCACAGTCTTAGCTCCTACGAGCAGTACTTC. It codes for CASSQWHSLSSYEQYF.

This chain uses TRBV7-2 with TRBJ1-2; tentative D call: TRBD1 (5 bases). This CDR3 spans 15 amino acids. Germline CDR1 and CDR2: SGHTA and FQGNSA. Trimming shortened V by 5 bases and J by 1 base, and 14 bases separated the two germline ends. Written as DNA, the CDR3 is TGTGCCAGCAGCCTAGGAGGGGACTATAACTATGGCTACACCTTC. It translates to CASSLGGDYNYGYTF. The entire variable domain, with the rest obtained from reference TRBV7-2 and TRBJ1-2, is as follows: GAGVSQSPSNKVTEKGKDVELRCDPISGHTALYWYRQSLGQGLEFLIYFQGNSAPDKSGLPSDRFSAERTGGSVSTLTIQRTQQEDSAVYLCASSLGGDYNYGYTFGSGTRLTVV.

CDR3 protein: CASRKPGQLNQPQHF. The CDR3 nucleotides read TGTGCCAGCAGGAAACCGGGACAGCTCAATCAGCCCCAGCATTTT. The chain joins TRBV6-6 to TRBJ1-5, with 7 positions matching TRBD1. Trimming at V came to 6 bases and at J to 3 bases, leaving 8 bases not matched to a gene. CDR3 length: 15 residues. In germline, CDR1 is MNHNY, CDR2 SVGAGI (reference sequence).

The chain has TRBV23-1 and TRBJ2-2, with D unclear. TRBV23-1 carries the ORF label, with uncertain function. V lost 4 bases and J lost 3, with 9 bases in between. The CDR3 is 14 amino acids. The CDR3 coding sequence is TGCGCCAGCAGTCCCACTTGCGACACCGGGGAGCTGTTTTTT. This translates into CASSPTCDTGELFF.

The V call is TRBV9, the J call TRBJ1-3; D might be TRBD1 (6 bases). The length of the CDR3 is 12 residues. V shed 4 bases and J shed 4 bases, with 6 bases lying between them. CDR1 and CDR2 (germline): SGDLS, YYNGEE. CDR3 nucleotide sequence: TGTGCCAGCAGCACAGGGGGAAACACCATATATTTT. Amino acid sequence: CASSTGGNTIYF.

This clonotype appeared a few times. The rearrangement uses TRBV5-1 and TRBJ2-3; D remains ambiguous. Germline CDR1 reads SGHRS; CDR2 reads YFSETQ. Deletions cut 2 bases from V and 0 bases from J, with 10 bases between. The CDR3 is 15 amino acids. CDR3 protein: CASSFLGSSTDTQYF. The CDR3, as DNA: TGCGCCAGCAGCTTCCTGGGCAGTAGCACAGATACGCAGTATTTT.

This clonotype was counted only a few times. The chain has TRBV7-9 and TRBJ1-2; tentative D call: TRBD1 (5 bases). Per germline, CDR1 SEHNR and CDR2 FQNEAQ (reference sequence). CDR3 length equals 12 residues. Trimming took 5 bases from V and 4 from J, leaving 8 bases between them. CDR3 bases: TGTGCCAGCAGCCCGACAGCCTATGGCTACACCTTC. Its translation is CASSPTAYGYTF.

The chain uses TRBV9 and TRBJ1-2; D not resolved. The CDR3 loop spans 17 amino acids. Per the germline V gene, CDR1 is SGDLS and CDR2 is YYNGEE. V was pared by 4 bases and J by 0 bases, with 19 bases between. The DNA of the CDR3 is TGTGCCAGCAGCACCCTTACATTAGGCACCGCTAACTATGGCTACACCTTC. It codes for CASSTLTLGTANYGYTF.

This clonotype has more than one count but fewer than ten. The J gene is TRBJ2-7, the V gene TRBV11-2; TRBD1 matches at 8 bases. V lost 4 bases and J lost 4; bases outside the gene matches: 6. This CDR3 region has 14 residues. Looked up from germline, CDR1 is SGHAT and CDR2 is FQNNGV. The CDR3 loop reads CASSSGQGSYEQYF. The CDR3 bases are TGTGCCAGCAGCTCCGGACAGGGTTCGTACGAGCAGTACTTC.

The table lists this clonotype with a few counts. The chain has TRBV7-9 and TRBJ2-5; D may be TRBD2 (6 bases). Per the germline V gene, CDR1 is SEHNR and CDR2 is FQNEAQ (reference sequence). V was cut by 5 bases and J by 7 bases, with 14 bases left in between. The CDR3 contains 13 residues. As DNA, the CDR3 is TGTGCCAGCAGCCCTGGGACTGGCGGGACCCAGTACTTC. This sequence encodes CASSPGTGGTQYF.

In this sample, this clonotype turned up many times. The J gene is TRBJ2-5, the V gene TRBV20-1, with 10 nucleotides matching TRBD1. CDR1 is DFQATT, CDR2 SNEGSKA, per germline (reference sequence). J lost 4 bases, V lost 6 bases, and 11 bases had no gene match. This CDR3 has 15 amino acids. The CDR3 sequence is CSATNVRDRGETQYF. The CDR3 nucleotides read TGCAGTGCCACAAACGTCCGGGACAGGGGAGAGACCCAGTACTTC.